These T cell receptor beta chains were read from a single sample in a study of T cells in Graves' hyperthyroidism and ophthalmopathy. From the multiplex PCR reads, TCRdb called clonotypes with MiXCR, one entry per CDR3 protein. The sample records some 210,000 distinct CDR3 sequences, 15% to 20% being singletons. Sequencing input: blood. The receptors were sampled from a middle-aged man with Graves' hyperthyroidism. The CDR3 runs from the conserved cysteine through the conserved F or W. D genes are given only for firm matches. Rows give clone size only sometimes, using once, few, many, or a class for an expanded clone.

TRBJ1-5,13,.,TRBV28,many,CASSLFYNQPQHF,TGTGCCAGCAGTTTATTCTACAATCAGCCCCAGCATTTT
TRBJ2-5,14,.,TRBV6-1,many,CASSVGWGAETQYF,TGTGCCAGCAGCGTAGGGTGGGGAGCCGAGACCCAGTACTTC
TRBJ1-1,13,.,TRBV25-1,many,CASSSGVSTEAFF,TGTGCCAGCAGCTCAGGGGTCTCCACTGAAGCTTTCTTT
TRBJ1-1,16,TRBD1,TRBV28,many,CASRRDRGPGSAEAFF,TGTGCCAGCAGGAGAGACAGGGGCCCCGGGTCGGCTGAAGCTTTCTTT
TRBJ2-1,15,TRBD2,TRBV2,many,CASSEMTSGSSEQFF,TGTGCCAGCAGTGAAATGACTAGCGGGAGTTCTGAGCAGTTCTTC
TRBJ2-3,17,TRBD2,TRBV2,few,CASSDGRGAQSTDTQYF,TGTGCCAGCAGTGACGGGAGGGGCGCACAAAGCACAGATACGCAGTATTTT
TRBJ2-5,14,.,TRBV6-5,many,CASSYSANQETQYF,TGTGCCAGCAGTTACTCGGCAAACCAAGAGACCCAGTACTTC
TRBJ2-4,16,.,TRBV20-1,.,CSARDLTGLAKNIQYF,TGCAGTGCTAGAGATTTAACGGGCCTAGCCAAAAACATTCAGTACTTC
TRBJ2-3,14,TRBD2,TRBV6-1,.,CASTQRDPTDTQYF,TGTGCCAGCACTCAGCGGGACCCCACAGATACGCAGTATTTT
TRBJ1-1,13,TRBD1,TRBV6-1,few,CASRKGQGAEAFF,TGTGCCAGCAGAAAAGGACAGGGGGCGGAAGCTTTCTTT
TRBJ1-2,16,.,TRBV7-9,.,CASSLDFRNSNYGYTF,TGTGCCAGCAGCTTAGATTTTCGGAACAGCAACTATGGCTACACCTTC
TRBJ1-3,16,.,TRBV9,.,CASSVEAGLSGNTIYF,TGTGCCAGCAGCGTAGAGGCAGGTCTCTCTGGAAACACCATATATTTT
TRBJ1-2,13,.,TRBV13,.,CASSLSADYGYTF,TGTGCCAGCAGCTTATCGGCGGATTATGGCTACACCTTC
TRBJ2-2,18,TRBD2,TRBV4-1,.,CASSQRGLAGVRTGELFF,TGCGCCAGCAGCCAGCGAGGACTAGCGGGAGTTCGGACCGGGGAGCTGTTTTTT
TRBJ2-1,12,.,TRBV29-1,many,CSVARVNNEQFF,TGCAGCGTTGCCAGGGTAAACAATGAGCAGTTCTTC
TRBJ2-1,17,.,TRBV20-1,many,CSARAPTTTLIYNEQFF,TGCAGTGCTAGAGCCCCTACAACGACTCTTATCTACAATGAGCAGTTCTTC
TRBJ2-5,16,TRBD2,TRBV19,.,CASSSGASGSLKTQYF,TGTGCCAGTAGTAGCGGAGCTAGCGGGAGTTTAAAGACCCAGTACTTC
TRBJ2-1,16,TRBD2,TRBV20-1,few,CSAKGTSGRSYNEQFF,TGCAGTGCAAAGGGGACTAGCGGGCGCTCCTACAATGAGCAGTTCTTC
TRBJ2-2,14,.,TRBV20-1,.,CSARDASYTGELFF,TGCAGTGCTAGAGATGCATCCTACACCGGGGAGCTGTTTTTT
TRBJ2-3,15,TRBD2,TRBV3-1,many,CASSQEAGVSDTQYF,TGTGCCAGCAGCCAAGAAGCGGGAGTATCCGATACGCAGTATTTT
TRBJ2-7,15,TRBD1,TRBV28,many,CASSPYRGTAYEQYF,TGTGCCAGCAGTCCCTACAGGGGGACCGCCTACGAGCAGTACTTC
TRBJ2-1,14,.,TRBV30,few,CAWSKTPSYNEQFF,TGTGCCTGGAGTAAGACTCCTTCTTACAATGAGCAGTTCTTC
TRBJ2-3,17,.,TRBV27,.,CASSLSTGSHLLDTQYF,TGTGCCAGCAGTTTATCTACCGGGAGTCATCTGTTAGATACGCAGTATTTT
TRBJ2-7,15,.,TRBV6-1,.,CASSEQVGHSYEQYF,TGTGCCAGCAGTGAACAGGTTGGACATTCCTACGAGCAGTACTTC
TRBJ2-7,13,TRBD1,TRBV5-1,.,CASSSDRLSEQYF,TGCGCCAGCAGCTCGGACAGGCTCAGCGAGCAGTACTTC
TRBJ1-1,18,.,TRBV5-1,few,CASSPQPSSDSFNTEAFF,TGCGCCAGCAGCCCGCAACCCTCATCAGACAGCTTCAACACTGAAGCTTTCTTT
TRBJ2-7,16,TRBD2,TRBV10-2,many,CASRDPLAGGPGEQYF,TGCGCCAGCAGAGACCCACTAGCGGGAGGGCCAGGCGAGCAGTACTTC
TRBJ2-7,17,.,TRBV5-1,few,CASSLNPTGLNSYEQYF,TGCGCCAGCAGCTTAAACCCGACAGGCCTTAACTCCTACGAGCAGTACTTC
TRBJ2-1,17,TRBD2,TRBV24-1,.,CATSDPGLAGEGNEQFF,TGTGCCACCAGTGATCCGGGACTAGCGGGAGAGGGGAATGAGCAGTTCTTC
TRBJ2-5,13,.,TRBV27,.,CASRGWAGKTQYF,TGTGCCAGCAGGGGGTGGGCGGGGAAGACCCAGTACTTC
TRBJ2-7,14,.,TRBV7-9,.,CASRTPQGAYEQYF,TGTGCCAGCAGGACCCCACAGGGAGCCTACGAGCAGTACTTC
TRBJ2-2,19,TRBD2,TRBV11-3,few,CASSPPPYAGGANTGELFF,TGTGCCAGCAGCCCTCCCCCGTACGCGGGAGGCGCGAACACCGGGGAGCTGTTTTTT
TRBJ2-1,16,TRBD2,TRBV20-1,few,CSAGTSGRAVYNEQFF,TGCAGTGCTGGGACTAGCGGGAGGGCCGTCTACAATGAGCAGTTCTTC
TRBJ2-5,14,.,TRBV2,many,CASSDDGSVQTQYF,TGTGCCAGCAGTGACGATGGGAGTGTCCAGACCCAGTACTTC
TRBJ1-1,15,.,TRBV20-1,many,CSAREAGRMNTEAFF,TGCAGTGCTAGAGAGGCAGGAAGAATGAACACTGAAGCTTTCTTT
TRBJ1-5,14,TRBD1,TRBV7-9,many,CASSPGQPNQPQHF,TGTGCCAGCAGCCCGGGACAGCCCAATCAGCCCCAGCATTTT
TRBJ2-3,15,TRBD2,TRBV20-1,many,CSARVTSESTDTQYF,TGCAGTGCTAGAGTGACTAGCGAAAGCACAGATACGCAGTATTTT
TRBJ2-3,18,TRBD2,TRBV28,.,CASSPGWTSGRSLDTQYF,TGTGCCAGCAGTCCCGGTTGGACTAGCGGGAGATCACTTGATACGCAGTATTTT
TRBJ1-2,13,.,TRBV6-2/TRBV6-3,.,CANRPVGRRGYTF,TGTGCCAACCGCCCCGTAGGGCGCAGAGGCTACACCTTC
TRBJ1-1,14,TRBD1,TRBV4-2,many,CASSTVDRVGEAFF,TGTGCCAGCAGCACCGTCGACAGGGTGGGTGAAGCTTTCTTT
TRBJ1-5,17,.,TRBV20-1,.,CSASGRLGGEGNQPQHF,TGCAGTGCTAGCGGGAGGTTGGGGGGCGAGGGCAATCAGCCCCAGCATTTT
TRBJ2-1,13,.,TRBV27,.,CAGSLSTVNEQFF,TGTGCCGGCAGTCTTTCTACAGTGAATGAGCAGTTCTTC
TRBJ2-3,12,.,TRBV3-1,many,CASSQVNGKQYF,TGTGCCAGCAGCCAAGTGAACGGAAAGCAGTATTTT
TRBJ2-1,16,TRBD2,TRBV15,few,CATSRDLTSRNNEQFF,TGTGCCACCAGCAGAGATTTGACTAGCAGGAACAATGAGCAGTTCTTC
TRBJ1-5,14,.,TRBV6-2/TRBV6-3,many,CASMIGGGRQPQHF,TGTGCCAGCATGATAGGCGGGGGCCGACAGCCCCAGCATTTT
TRBJ1-2,18,TRBD1,TRBV12-3/TRBV12-4,few,CASSSPTSGTGDPYGYTF,TGTGCCAGCAGTTCCCCTACTTCCGGGACAGGGGATCCTTATGGCTACACCTTC
TRBJ2-3,17,TRBD1,TRBV11-3,many,CASSSRLTGESTDTQYF,TGTGCCAGCAGCTCGAGGTTGACAGGGGAGAGCACAGATACGCAGTATTTT
TRBJ1-1,14,.,TRBV12-3/TRBV12-4,few,CASSPSSRRDEAFF,TGTGCCAGCAGTCCATCCTCGCGTAGGGACGAGGCTTTCTTT
TRBJ1-1,13,.,TRBV18,many,CASSEALNTEAFF,TGTGCCAGCTCCGAGGCTTTGAACACTGAAGCTTTCTTT
TRBJ2-7,13,.,TRBV12-3/TRBV12-4,many,CASSQGEAYEQYF,TGTGCCAGCAGTCAAGGGGAAGCCTACGAGCAGTACTTC
TRBJ2-7,15,TRBD1,TRBV7-7,many,CASSKGTGAGYEQYF,TGTGCTAGCAGCAAAGGGACAGGGGCAGGGTACGAGCAGTACTTC
TRBJ2-3,16,TRBD1,TRBV13,.,CASSLSLGTDGDTQYF,TGTGCCAGCAGCCTTTCCCTCGGGACAGATGGAGATACGCAGTATTTT
TRBJ2-3,14,.,TRBV10-1,many,CASSRTVVTDTQYF,TGCGCCAGCAGTCGCACAGTCGTCACAGATACGCAGTATTTT
TRBJ1-5,14,TRBD1,TRBV13,.,CASSFGQDNQPQHF,TGTGCCAGCAGCTTTGGACAGGACAATCAGCCCCAGCATTTT
TRBJ2-1,16,TRBD2,TRBV7-2,once,CASSLSAGVGWDEQFF,TGTGCCAGCAGCTTATCAGCGGGAGTGGGGTGGGATGAGCAGTTCTTC
TRBJ1-5,15,TRBD1,TRBV20-1,many,CSARDGDRVSQPQHF,TGCAGTGCTAGAGATGGGGACAGGGTGTCTCAGCCCCAGCATTTT
TRBJ1-1,14,.,TRBV6-2/TRBV6-3,many,CASSYVAVWAEAFF,TGTGCCAGCAGTTACGTAGCGGTTTGGGCTGAAGCTTTCTTT